Below, 30 T cell receptor beta chains from the same sample are listed, as sequenced in a study of T cell responses to AZD1222 COVID-19 vaccine. Sequenced by immunoSEQ multiplex PCR; TCRdb stores in-frame clones only, minus some. Among roughly 150,000 clones listed, around 92% were seen once. The sequencing used peripheral blood, collected on day 0 of AZD1222 vaccination. The receptor set was obtained from an adult in good health.

This clone was seen only once. The DNA for the CDR3 is TGTGCCAGTAGCCAGACTAGCGGGGTCGGATCCTTCACAGATACGCAGTATTTT. Its protein product is CASSQTSGVGSFTDTQYF. V gene TRBV19 combines with J gene TRBJ2-3; 11 positions match TRBD2. This CDR3 contains 18 residues. The germline V gene encodes CDR1 LNHDA and CDR2 SQIVND (reference sequence). J gave up 2 bases and V 6 bases, and 13 bases lay outside the gene matches.

This clone appeared a few times. The rearrangement joins TRBV11-2 to TRBJ2-7, with D tentatively TRBD1 or TRBD2 (6 bases each). The V and J ends lost 6 bases and 0 bases respectively, with 18 bases between them. Germline lookup yields CDR1 SGHAT and CDR2 FQNNGV. The CDR3 consists of 16 residues. CDR3 in amino acids: CASSQDGGLSSYEQYF. The DNA for the CDR3 is TGTGCCAGCAGTCAAGACGGGGGCCTAAGCTCCTACGAGCAGTACTTC.

CDR3 loop: CASSLRSPGANVLTF. In nucleotides, the CDR3 is TGTGCCAGCAGCCTCCGTTCCCCTGGGGCCAACGTCCTGACTTTC. The rearrangement uses TRBV3-1 (or the pseudogene TRBV3-2) and TRBJ2-6; D uncertain. The CDR3 has 15 residues. Trimming left V 4 bases short and J 2 bases short, with 9 bases between. Germline V gene sequence: CDR1 LGHDT, CDR2 YNNKEL (reference sequence).

The chain carries TRBV7-9 and TRBJ2-7, with 9 bases matching TRBD1. The CDR3 extends over 16 amino acids. Germline V gene lookup returns CDR1 SEHNR and CDR2 FQNEAQ (reference sequence). Trimming cost V 0 bases and J 2 bases; bases outside gene matches: 5. CDR3 protein: CASSLAGQGRAYEQYF. DNA for the CDR3: TGTGCCAGCAGCTTAGCGGGACAGGGTAGGGCCTACGAGCAGTACTTC.

The chain couples TRBV27 to TRBJ1-1, with D perhaps TRBD1 (5 bases). CDR1 is MNHEY, CDR2 SMNVEV, per germline (reference sequence). The CDR3 has 14 amino acids. The ends were cut back, 2 bases at V and 3 bases at J, with 10 bases in the middle. CDR3 sequence (DNA): TGTGCCAGCAGTTTAGCAGGGAGGGACACTGAAGCTTTCTTT. Translation: CASSLAGRDTEAFF.

V gene TRBV7-8 combines with J gene TRBJ1-1; D is undetermined. From germline, CDR1 is SGHVS and CDR2 FQNEAQ. The germline V and J ends were trimmed by 4 bases and 4 bases, with 10 bases remaining between them. This CDR3 spans 13 amino acids. The CDR3 protein is CASSSGRSTEAFF. Written as DNA, the CDR3 is TGTGCCAGCAGCTCCGGACGGAGCACTGAAGCTTTCTTT. The full variable domain, completed using reference TRBV7-8 and TRBJ1-1, is GAGVSQSPRYKVAKRGQDVALRCDPISGHVSLFWYQQALGQGPEFLTYFQNEAQLDKSGLPSDRFFAERPEGSVSTLKIQRTQQEDSAVYLCASSSGRSTEAFFGQGTRLTVV.

This chain links TRBV7-9 with TRBJ2-7; TRBD2 might be the D (5 bases). The CDR3 is 15 amino acids. V lost 3 bases, J lost 0 bases, and 12 bases lay in between. Per the germline V gene, CDR1 is SEHNR and CDR2 is FQNEAQ (reference sequence). Here the CDR3 reads CASSLGLGSSYEQYF. In nucleotides, the CDR3 is TGTGCCAGCAGCTTGGGTCTAGGGAGCTCCTACGAGCAGTACTTC.

This CDR3 is CASSPPNRNYGYTF. In DNA form, the CDR3 reads TGTGCCAGCAGTCCACCGAACCGGAACTATGGCTACACCTTC. This chain connects TRBV28 to TRBJ1-2; D is unclear. The CDR3 runs 14 residues. Germline V gives CDR1 MDHEN, CDR2 SYDVKM. Deletions cut 5 bases from V and 2 bases from J, with 12 bases between.

This chain uses TRBV13 with TRBJ1-6, with D possibly being TRBD1 (5 bases). This CDR3 is built from 18 residues. Germline lookup yields CDR1 PRHDT and CDR2 FYEKMQ (reference sequence). V was pared by 0 bases and J by 6 bases, with 18 bases between. CDR3 protein: CASSLGGPQGPPNSPLHF. In nucleotides, the CDR3 is TGTGCCAGCAGCTTAGGGGGGCCTCAGGGCCCCCCTAATTCACCCCTCCACTTT.

This chain connects TRBV5-1 to TRBJ1-2, with 8 bases lining up with TRBD1. Trimming took 0 bases from V and 5 from J; bases not matched to a gene: 6. The germline CDR1 and CDR2 sequences are SGHRS and YFSETQ. The CDR3 runs to 15 residues. The CDR3 sequence: CASSLEDRELYGYTF. The CDR3, as DNA: TGCGCCAGCAGCTTGGAGGACAGGGAATTGTATGGCTACACCTTC.

The chain combines TRBV27 with TRBJ2-2; TRBD1 or TRBD2 may be the D gene (5 bases each). The CDR3 is made up of 13 amino acids. Deletions cut 5 bases from V and 6 bases from J, with 10 bases between. Germline CDR1 and CDR2: MNHEY and SMNVEV (reference sequence). The CDR3 bases are TGTGCCAGCAGTCAGCAGGGACCCGGGGAGCTGTTTTTT. Protein product: CASSQQGPGELFF.

V and J are TRBV5-1 and TRBJ1-1; 7 bases fit TRBD1. The length of the CDR3 is 15 residues. Looked up from germline, CDR1 is SGHRS and CDR2 is YFSETQ. Trimming cost V 0 bases and J 1 base; bases outside gene matches: 3. The CDR3 sequence is CASSLVGTENTEAFF. The DNA for the CDR3 is TGCGCCAGCAGCTTGGTGGGGACAGAGAACACTGAAGCTTTCTTT. The entire variable domain, with the rest obtained from reference TRBV5-1 and TRBJ1-1, is as follows: KAGVTQTPRYLIKTRGQQVTLSCSPISGHRSVSWYQQTPGQGLQFLFEYFSETQRNKGNFPGRFSGRQFSNSRSEMNVSTLELGDSALYLCASSLVGTENTEAFFGQGTRLTVV.

The rearrangement uses TRBV5-1 and TRBJ2-3; TRBD2 aligns across 9 bases. This CDR3 region has 16 residues. Germline assignment: CDR1 SGHRS and CDR2 YFSETQ. V lost 1 base and J lost 2; bases outside the gene matches: 5. CDR3 in amino acids: CASSLTTSGLTDTQYF. The CDR3 DNA sequence: TGCGCCAGCAGCTTGACGACTAGCGGTCTCACAGATACGCAGTATTTT.

The chain employs TRBV18 and TRBJ1-1; a possible D gene is TRBD1 (6 bases). The V and J ends lost 3 bases and 0 bases respectively, with 11 bases between them. This CDR3 region has 15 residues. Germline loops: CDR1 KGHSH, CDR2 LQKENI. CDR3 in amino acids: CASSPTGTLNTEAFF. CDR3 nucleotide sequence: TGTGCCAGCTCACCTACTGGGACACTGAACACTGAAGCTTTCTTT.

The J gene is TRBJ2-1, the V gene TRBV12-3 or TRBV12-4; possible D gene TRBD2, 5 bases. The ends were cut back, 4 bases at V and 5 bases at J, with 9 bases in the middle. This CDR3 has 13 amino acids. The CDR3 is CASSWRVNNEQFF. The CDR3 DNA reads as TGTGCCAGCAGTTGGCGGGTTAACAATGAGCAGTTCTTC.

The V gene is TRBV28, the J gene TRBJ1-2; TRBD1 might be the D (5 bases). V dropped 2 bases and J dropped 8 bases, with 12 bases sitting between them. Germline CDR1 MDHEN, CDR2 SYDVKM. This CDR3 contains 13 residues. DNA for the CDR3: TGTGCCAGCAGTTTACGACAGTCGATCGGCTACACCTTC. Translated: CASSLRQSIGYTF.

This clone has just one count. The gene calls are TRBV12-3 or TRBV12-4 and TRBJ2-7, with TRBD1 as a possible D gene (5 bases). The CDR3 is 13 amino acids. Trimming pared 0 bases from V and 6 bases from J, leaving 9 bases between. CDR3 DNA: TGTGCCAGCAGTTTAGCCCCAGACAGCGAGCAGTACTTC. This encodes CASSLAPDSEQYF.

Only one count was recorded for this clone. This chain links TRBV28 with TRBJ1-5; 11 nucleotides agree with TRBD1. V was clipped by 7 bases and J by 6 bases; unmatched bases: 8. This CDR3 has 15 residues. Germline V gene data show CDR1 as MDHEN and CDR2 as SYDVKM. Here the CDR3 reads CASKPVGQGVQPQHF. The CDR3, as DNA: TGTGCCAGCAAGCCAGTGGGACAGGGGGTTCAGCCCCAGCATTTT.

This clone was counted between two and nine times. The rearrangement links TRBV7-2 to TRBJ1-5; 7 bases agree with TRBD1. Per the germline V gene, CDR1 is SGHTA and CDR2 is FQGNSA. CDR3 length equals 14 residues. The V and J ends lost 1 base and 6 bases, in that order; junction bases with no gene match: 3. This CDR3 reads CASSLGQGGQPQHF. In nucleotides, the CDR3 is TGTGCCAGCAGCTTAGGTCAGGGGGGTCAGCCCCAGCATTTT.

CDR3 nucleotide sequence: TGTGCCAGTGAACTAAGTTCTGAAGCTTTCTTT. Translating gives CASELSSEAFF. The V call is TRBV19, the J call TRBJ1-1; no definite D call. In germline, CDR1 is LNHDA, CDR2 SQIVND (reference sequence). V gave up 8 bases and J gave up 6 bases, with 10 bases separating them. The CDR3 is 11 residues long.

This chain uses TRBV28 with TRBJ2-7; D is ambiguous. The length of the CDR3 is 13 residues. Trimming removed 2 bases from V and 4 bases from J, with 9 bases in between. CDR1 and CDR2 from the germline V gene are MDHEN and SYDVKM. This CDR3 reads CASSLEEVYEQYF. CDR3 sequence (DNA): TGTGCCAGCAGTTTAGAGGAAGTTTACGAGCAGTACTTC.

The gene calls are TRBV5-6 and TRBJ2-1; perhaps TRBD2 as D (5 bases). Germline V gene sequence: CDR1 SGHDT, CDR2 YYEEEE. The CDR3 runs to 17 residues. V shed 1 base and J shed 0 bases, with 14 bases lying between them. Written as DNA, the CDR3 is TGTGCCAGCAGCTTGCGGTCTAGCTCGAGCTCCTACAATGAGCAGTTCTTC. Protein: CASSLRSSSSSYNEQFF.

The chain carries TRBV19 and TRBJ1-2; D gene unclear. V was pared by 3 bases and J by 8 bases, with 7 bases between. Looked up from germline, CDR1 is LNHDA and CDR2 is SQIVND (reference sequence). The CDR3 extends over 11 amino acids. The CDR3 nucleotides read TGTGCCAGTAGTATTGGGCGAGGCTACACCTTC. It codes for CASSIGRGYTF.

This chain joins TRBV7-8 and TRBJ1-1; D ambiguous. Trimming took 1 base from V and 1 from J, leaving 7 bases between them. Germline assignment: CDR1 SGHVS and CDR2 FQNEAQ. This CDR3 contains 14 residues. The CDR3 is CASSLGHQNTEAFF. CDR3 coding DNA: TGTGCCAGCAGCTTAGGGCACCAGAACACTGAAGCTTTCTTT.

This chain connects TRBV19 to TRBJ2-7; the match to TRBD2 covers 10 bases. The germline CDR1 and CDR2 sequences are LNHDA and SQIVND (reference sequence). CDR3 length equals 15 residues. Trimming cost V 5 bases and J 2 bases; bases outside gene matches: 6. CDR3 bases: TGTGCCAGTAGTGTAACTAGCGGGGTCACCTACGAGCAGTACTTC. It is translated as CASSVTSGVTYEQYF.

The gene calls are TRBV10-3 and TRBJ2-7; 10 positions agree with TRBD1. The germline V gene has CDR1 ENHRY and CDR2 SYGVKD. The trim removed 0 bases at V and 9 bases at J, leaving 14 bases unmatched. This CDR3 is built from 17 residues. The CDR3 DNA follows: TGTGCCATCAGTGAGTCTTTACCGGGACAGGGGCGATTCGCGCAGTACTTC. This encodes CAISESLPGQGRFAQYF.

This clone appeared a few times. The sample has other DNA sequences that encode this CDR3 too. This chain joins TRBV6-1 and TRBJ2-1; the D gene is possibly TRBD2 (7 bases). Germline V gene sequence: CDR1 MNHNS, CDR2 SASEGT. The CDR3 length is 17 residues. Between the trimmed V and J ends, which lost 1 base and 1 base, there was a span of 14 bases. CDR3 protein: CASSEVGGRGSYNEQFF. The CDR3 nucleotides are TGTGCCAGCAGTGAAGTGGGTGGGAGGGGGTCCTACAATGAGCAGTTCTTC.

The gene calls are TRBV19 and TRBJ2-6, with D possibly TRBD2 on 5 matching bases. Germline V gene sequence: CDR1 LNHDA, CDR2 SQIVND (reference sequence). This CDR3 has 17 amino acids. V dropped 5 bases and J dropped 2 bases, with 16 bases sitting between them. CDR3 sequence: CASSPYSGSPGANVLTF. The CDR3 DNA reads TGTGCCAGTAGTCCTTATTCGGGGAGCCCTGGGGCCAACGTCCTGACTTTC.

The chain uses TRBV28 and TRBJ1-1; no clear D. V lost 6 bases and J lost 2, with 7 bases in between. The CDR3 extends over 12 amino acids. Looked up from germline, CDR1 is MDHEN and CDR2 is SYDVKM. The CDR3 spells CASSEHNTEAFF. The CDR3 bases are TGTGCCAGCAGCGAGCACAACACTGAAGCTTTCTTT.

The V and J genes are TRBV2 and TRBJ2-3; 11 bases match TRBD2. CDR3 length: 15 residues. Per the germline V gene, CDR1 is SNHLY and CDR2 is FYNNEI. The V segment lost 7 bases and the J segment 6 bases; nucleotides outside the gene matches: 9. CDR3 in DNA: TGTGCCAGCAAGGGGCTAGCGGGGGGAGGGGATACGCAGTATTTT. Encoded protein: CASKGLAGGGDTQYF.